One T cell receptor (beta chain) is described in this entry. Clones were read by immunoSEQ multiplex PCR, and TCRdb kept only the in-frame ones, dropping some. In the table there are around 82,000 clones, about four fifths of which are singletons. The germline V gene has CDR1 SGHAT and CDR2 FQNNGV. V shed 5 bases, J shed 4 bases, and the junction held 13 bases outside the gene matches. There are 16 residues in the CDR3. The time point is: pretreatment peripheral blood. These data belong to a study of PD-L1 blockade in urothelial cancer. The receptor was derived from a man in his sixties with urothelial cancer. The chain links TRBV11-2 to TRBJ1-2; 7 bases agree with TRBD1. Sequences were derived from PBMCs, sampled around atezolizumab (anti-PD-L1) treatment. This chain's CDR3 is CASSPNLNRGSYGYTF. As DNA, the CDR3 is TGTGCCAGCAGCCCGAACCTAAACAGGGGAAGCTATGGCTACACCTTC.